This T cell receptor (beta chain) came from a study of T-cell reconstitution after alpha-beta-depleted transplantation in children. The study, taken as a whole, reports: Several hundred rapidly expanded clones from non-depleted graft cells reportedly supplied alpha-beta T cells about two months post-transplant. The authors attributed T-cell counts and diversity one year after transplant mostly to newly produced T cells. Surviving recipient T cells and thymic progenitors underlay high day-60 TCRbeta diversity in some patients.

The CDR3 sequence is 13 residues long. The TCRbeta library incorporated unique molecular identifiers. TCRdb analysed the PCR reads with MiXCR anew, one entry per CDR3 protein. In the table there are hundreds of thousands of distinct CDR3 sequences, 11% of which are singletons. To note about this clonotype: Its target is not known. A junction end diverges from the germline sequence, so it may reflect a read error.

The sequencing used PBMCs, collected before TCRalphabeta/CD19-depleted stem cell transplant. This clonotype was sampled from a child in the first two years of life with acute myeloid leukemia, due to receive a stem cell transplant. This chain uses TRBV12-3 or TRBV12-4 with TRBJ2-7; 7 positions match TRBD1. The CDR3 sequence is CASSPTETGAKGF. As DNA, the CDR3 is TGTGCCAGCAGCCCGACCGAAACAGGGGCAAAAGGTTTC.